The clone carrying this TCR beta chain was observed many times. The antigen is unknown. The data derive from a study of CD8 T cells in ankylosing spondylitis. TCRdb re-called the 5' RACE reads with MiXCR, one entry per CDR3 protein. The repertoire holds around 300,000 distinct CDR3 sequences, with roughly 11% as singletons. Points from the study as a whole: Earlier studies detected some motif variants in reactive arthritis synovial fluid and blood.

In germline, CDR1 is SGDLS, CDR2 YYNGEE. This CDR3 comprises 16 residues. V dropped 0 bases and J dropped 1 base, with 12 bases sitting between them. The sequence derives from a female donor with ankylosing spondylitis or in good health (not recorded which). The genes are TRBV9 and TRBJ2-3; perhaps TRBD2 as D (6 bases). Sequencing was done on a sample of blood, either unsorted or a sorted T cell fraction (not recorded which). The CDR3 loop is CASSVAPGLRTDTQYF. As DNA, the CDR3 is TGTGCCAGCAGCGTAGCCCCGGGACTCCGCACAGATACGCAGTATTTT.